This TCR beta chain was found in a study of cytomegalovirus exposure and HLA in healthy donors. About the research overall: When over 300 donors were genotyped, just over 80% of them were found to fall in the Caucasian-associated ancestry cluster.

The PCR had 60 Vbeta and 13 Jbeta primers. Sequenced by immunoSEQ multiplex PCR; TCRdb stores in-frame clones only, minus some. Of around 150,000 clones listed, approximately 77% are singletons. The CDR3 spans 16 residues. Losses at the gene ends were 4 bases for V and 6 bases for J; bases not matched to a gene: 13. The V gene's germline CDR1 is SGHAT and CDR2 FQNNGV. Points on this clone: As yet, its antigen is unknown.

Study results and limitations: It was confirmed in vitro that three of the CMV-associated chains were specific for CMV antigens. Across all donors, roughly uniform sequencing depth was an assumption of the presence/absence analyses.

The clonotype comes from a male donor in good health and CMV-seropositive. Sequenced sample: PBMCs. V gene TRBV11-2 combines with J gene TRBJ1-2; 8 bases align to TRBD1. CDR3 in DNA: TGTGCCAGCAGCTCGTCCGGGACAGGATTGGGGCATGGCTACACCTTC. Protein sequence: CASSSSGTGLGHGYTF.